The 17 T cell receptor beta chains given below trace back to one sample, sequenced in a study of T cells in Graves' hyperthyroidism and ophthalmopathy. The CDR3 regions of TCR beta were amplified from RNA transcripts. When the TCR CDR3 underwent first-round RT-PCR, the HTBI primer set was used. Each CDR3 protein gets one entry after TCRdb re-called the multiplex PCR reads with MiXCR. The table includes 370,000 or so distinct CDR3 sequences, approximately 25% detected once. Sequenced input: blood. The receptors were gathered from a man aged 45-60 years with Graves' hyperthyroidism.

This sequence joins TRBV20-1 and TRBJ1-5; D is undetermined. Trimming stripped 1 base from V and 0 bases from J, with 19 bases between. The CDR3 is 18 amino acids. Germline assignment: CDR1 DFQATT and CDR2 SNEGSKA (reference sequence). As DNA, the CDR3 is TGCAGTGCTAGAGGGGTAGGGTTCGGAACACATAGCAATCAGCCCCAGCATTTT. Protein product: CSARGVGFGTHSNQPQHF.

This clonotype was detected only a few times. The chain employs TRBV24-1 and TRBJ1-2; TRBD1 agrees at 7 bases. The V segment lost 5 bases and the J segment 4 bases; nucleotides outside the gene matches: 9. The CDR3 runs to 15 residues. CDR1 KGHDR and CDR2 SFDVKD come from the germline V gene. As DNA, the CDR3 is TGTGCCACCAGTGGGCCGGGACAGTACGGCTATGGCTACACCTTC. This sequence encodes CATSGPGQYGYGYTF.

CDR3 residues: CASSASPGFGGELFF. The CDR3 DNA reads as TGTGCCAGCAGTGCCTCCCCAGGGTTCGGCGGGGAGCTGTTTTTT. The chain links TRBV6-4 to TRBJ2-2, with D maybe TRBD1 (5 bases). This CDR3 comprises 15 residues. Trimming shortened V by 4 bases and J by 7 bases, and 16 bases separated the two germline ends. Germline V gene lookup returns CDR1 MRHNA and CDR2 SNTAGT.

The chain uses TRBV28 and TRBJ2-1; TRBD2 matches 9 bases. V lost 8 bases to trimming and J lost 0 bases; unmatched junction nucleotides: 11. This CDR3 has 17 residues. In germline, CDR1 is MDHEN, CDR2 SYDVKM. CDR3 bases: TGTGCCAGCCATGAGCTAGCGGGATCACGCTCCTACAATGAGCAGTTCTTC. Translated, it gives CASHELAGSRSYNEQFF.

This chain connects TRBV9 to TRBJ1-3; D ambiguous. The CDR3 consists of 14 residues. The germline V gene encodes CDR1 SGDLS and CDR2 YYNGEE. V lost 4 bases to trimming and J lost 4 bases, with 12 bases between them. The CDR3 DNA reads TGTGCCAGCAGCCTGGATTTACAGGGAAACACCATATATTTT. This sequence encodes CASSLDLQGNTIYF. Full variable domain (outside the CDR3, taken from reference TRBV9 and TRBJ1-3): DSGVTQTPKHLITATGQRVTLRCSPRSGDLSVYWYQQSLDQGLQFLIQYYNGEERAKGNILERFSAQQFPDLHSELNLSSLELGDSALYFCASSLDLQGNTIYFGEGSWLTVV.

This clonotype appeared many times. The chain couples TRBV2 to TRBJ2-1; D gene ambiguous. The length of the CDR3 is 13 residues. CDR1 and CDR2 from the germline V gene are SNHLY and FYNNEI. V gave up 2 bases and J gave up 6 bases, with 8 bases separating them. The DNA of the CDR3 is TGTGCCAGCAGTGAAAGGTGGTTCAATGAGCAGTTCTTC. Amino acid sequence: CASSERWFNEQFF.

For this clonotype: One base away lies a much larger clone, so this may be a sequencing read error. This sequence joins TRBV2 and TRBJ2-7; 7 nucleotides align to TRBD2. The ends lost 2 bases at V and 3 bases at J; junction bases unmatched: 10. CDR1 and CDR2 from the germline V gene are SNHLY and FYNNEI. The CDR3 contains 16 residues. The DNA for the CDR3 is TGTGCCAGCAGTGAAATTGGGCCAGCGGGGAGCTACGAGCAGTACTTC. This codes for CASSEIGPAGSYEQYF.

This clonotype was found many times. The chain has TRBV27 and TRBJ1-1, with unresolved D. The ends were cut back, 2 bases at V and 0 bases at J, with 16 bases in the middle. CDR1 and CDR2 (germline): MNHEY, SMNVEV (reference sequence). The CDR3 extends over 17 amino acids. This chain's CDR3 is CASSLRIFAGMNTEAFF. The DNA for the CDR3 is TGTGCCAGCAGTTTACGGATCTTCGCGGGGATGAACACTGAAGCTTTCTTT.

This clonotype was seen many times. The chain joins TRBV7-9 to TRBJ2-1; TRBD2 aligns across 8 bases. Trimming at V came to 4 bases and at J to 3 bases, leaving 14 bases not matched to a gene. This CDR3 has 18 residues. CDR1 and CDR2 from the germline V gene are SEHNR and FQNEAQ (reference sequence). Written as DNA, the CDR3 is TGTGCCAGCAGCTCATCGACCGGTCCGGGAGGGTTCTACAATGAGCAGTTCTTC. Amino acids: CASSSSTGPGGFYNEQFF.

This clonotype has a handful of counts. The chain recombines TRBV12-3 or TRBV12-4 with TRBJ2-5; 7 bases align to TRBD2. The CDR3 contains 14 residues. Trimming took 8 bases from V and 1 from J; bases not matched to a gene: 7. Here the CDR3 reads CASGVTSAQETQYF. Written as DNA, the CDR3 is TGTGCCAGCGGAGTTACTAGCGCCCAAGAGACCCAGTACTTC.

A few counts support this clonotype. The rearrangement uses TRBV20-1 and TRBJ2-4; 8 bases are a match to TRBD1. The V gene's germline CDR1 is DFQATT and CDR2 SNEGSKA (reference sequence). The V and J ends lost 3 bases and 0 bases, in that order; junction bases with no gene match: 7. This CDR3 comprises 16 residues. CDR3 residues: CSASGSGGLAKNIQYF. The DNA for the CDR3 is TGCAGTGCTAGTGGATCAGGGGGCCTAGCCAAAAACATTCAGTACTTC.

This clonotype has at least ten counts. CDR3 amino acids: CASSRTGDTEAFF. CDR3 DNA: TGTGCCAGCAGTAGGACAGGGGATACTGAAGCTTTCTTT. The chain joins TRBV18 to TRBJ1-1; the match to TRBD1 covers 9 bases. The germline V gene has CDR1 KGHSH and CDR2 LQKENI. J gave up 5 bases and V 8 bases, and 6 bases lay outside the gene matches. The CDR3 contains 13 residues.

The genes are TRBV19 and TRBJ2-7; 7 bases agree with TRBD2. Unmatched junction bases numbered 8, after V lost 3 bases and J lost 0 bases. In germline, CDR1 is LNHDA, CDR2 SQIVND (reference sequence). CDR3 length equals 16 residues. The CDR3 bases are TGTGCCAGTAGTATCGTCCTAGCGGACGACTCCTACGAGCAGTACTTC. Its translation is CASSIVLADDSYEQYF.

This clonotype was detected only once. The chain employs TRBV28 and TRBJ2-7, with TRBD1 as a possible D gene (5 bases). The CDR3 has 12 amino acids. Between the trimmed V and J ends, which lost 6 bases and 6 bases, there was a span of 12 bases. The germline V gene encodes CDR1 MDHEN and CDR2 SYDVKM. This CDR3 reads CASRDVRAEQYF. The DNA of the CDR3 is TGTGCCAGCAGAGATGTCAGGGCCGAGCAGTACTTC.

The chain joins TRBV7-6 to TRBJ2-7; 11 positions match TRBD2. Germline V gene lookup returns CDR1 SGHVS and CDR2 FNYEAQ. Losses at the gene ends were 1 base for V and 6 bases for J; bases not matched to a gene: 5. This CDR3 is 15 amino acids long. CDR3 in amino acids: CASSLVGLAASEQYF. In DNA form, the CDR3 reads TGTGCCAGCAGCTTAGTGGGACTAGCGGCATCCGAGCAGTACTTC.

This clonotype was observed a few times. This chain uses TRBV12-3 or TRBV12-4 with TRBJ2-2; 11 bases fit TRBD2. The CDR3 is made up of 16 amino acids. Trimming cost V 5 bases and J 6 bases; bases outside gene matches: 8. The DNA for the CDR3 is TGTGCCAGCAGTCCCCCGGGACTAGCGGAATCCGGGGAGCTGTTTTTT. It codes for CASSPPGLAESGELFF.

For the CDR3, the DNA is TGCGCCACCCGACTAGCGGATACCTACGAGCAGTACTTC. It is translated as CATRLADTYEQYF. The chain uses TRBV5-1 and TRBJ2-7; 9 bases line up with TRBD2. V was pared by 9 bases and J by 2 bases, with 6 bases of the junction left unmatched. The germline V gene encodes CDR1 SGHRS and CDR2 YFSETQ. CDR3 length: 13 residues.